A selection of T cell receptor beta chains follows, all from one sample in a study of regulatory T cells in long-lasting Graves disease. One entry per CDR3 protein, called by TCRdb with MiXCR from the multiplex PCR reads. The sample yields a few hundred thousand distinct CDR3 sequences, approximately 12% seen once. Separately, the same data were catalogued under a study of T cells in Graves' hyperthyroidism and ophthalmopathy.

Source: peripheral blood mononuclear cells (PBMCs), taken at new diagnosis, from a patient treated with antithyroid drugs. These TCRs come from a woman between 18 and 29 years old with Graves disease. Both conserved end residues are part of each CDR3. Each record gives: D gene, clone size, J gene, V gene, CDR3 protein, CDR3 DNA. The D gene is left open where the match is weak. Only some rows state a clone size, as once, few, many or a class for expanded clones.

d_gene: TRBD2
abundance: many
j_gene: TRBJ2-5
v_gene: TRBV5-1
CDR3aa: CASVSGTGKETQYF
CDR3nt: TGCGCCAGCGTGAGCGGGACCGGTAAAGAGACCCAGTACTTC

d_gene: NA
abundance: few
j_gene: TRBJ2-7
v_gene: TRBV20-1
CDR3aa: CSARDLAPTYEQYF
CDR3nt: TGCAGTGCTAGAGATCTAGCGCCTACCTACGAGCAGTACTTC

d_gene: TRBD1
abundance: once
j_gene: TRBJ2-3
v_gene: TRBV3-1
CDR3aa: CASSQLVAERIGQGREGDTQYF
CDR3nt: TGTGCCAGCAGCCAACTTGTGGCCGAACGCATCGGACAGGGCAGAGAGGGGGATACGCAGTATTTT

d_gene: NA
abundance: NA
j_gene: TRBJ2-5
v_gene: TRBV12-3/TRBV12-4
CDR3aa: CASSLGGAPETQYF
CDR3nt: TGTGCCAGCAGCCTGGGGGGGGCCCCCGAGACCCAGTACTTC

d_gene: NA
abundance: many
j_gene: TRBJ1-6
v_gene: TRBV7-2
CDR3aa: CASSDTGFGGSPLHF
CDR3nt: TGTGCCAGCAGCGATACCGGGTTTGGGGGTTCACCCCTCCACTTT

d_gene: NA
abundance: many
j_gene: TRBJ2-7
v_gene: TRBV3-1
CDR3aa: CASSQESYEQYF
CDR3nt: TGTGCCAGCAGCCAAGAGTCCTACGAGCAGTACTTC

d_gene: NA
abundance: many
j_gene: TRBJ2-2
v_gene: TRBV30
CDR3aa: CACTQGRNTGELFF
CDR3nt: TGTGCCTGTACCCAGGGGCGGAACACCGGGGAGCTGTTTTTT

d_gene: TRBD1
abundance: NA
j_gene: TRBJ1-2
v_gene: TRBV7-2
CDR3aa: CASSLRRDRAYGYTF
CDR3nt: TGTGCCAGCAGCTTACGGCGGGACAGGGCCTATGGCTACACCTTC

d_gene: NA
abundance: NA
j_gene: TRBJ2-7
v_gene: TRBV7-9
CDR3aa: CASSLAGGSTYEQYF
CDR3nt: TGTGCCAGCAGCTTAGCGGGCGGCAGTACCTACGAGCAGTACTTC

d_gene: TRBD1
abundance: NA
j_gene: TRBJ2-3
v_gene: TRBV15
CDR3aa: CATSRGGRTGGTDTQYF
CDR3nt: TGTGCCACCAGCAGAGGGGGCCGGACAGGGGGCACAGATACGCAGTATTTT

d_gene: TRBD1
abundance: NA
j_gene: TRBJ1-2
v_gene: TRBV9
CDR3aa: CASSVYRGYPYYGYTF
CDR3nt: TGTGCCAGCAGCGTATACAGGGGATATCCCTACTATGGCTACACCTTC

d_gene: NA
abundance: many
j_gene: TRBJ1-5
v_gene: TRBV9
CDR3aa: CASSVWDTNQPQHF
CDR3nt: TGTGCCAGCAGCGTCTGGGACACCAATCAGCCCCAGCATTTT

d_gene: TRBD1
abundance: many
j_gene: TRBJ2-1
v_gene: TRBV20-1
CDR3aa: CSARGGQGNEQFF
CDR3nt: TGCAGTGCTAGAGGGGGACAGGGGAATGAGCAGTTCTTC

d_gene: NA
abundance: many
j_gene: TRBJ1-4
v_gene: TRBV18
CDR3aa: CASSSETGYNEKLFF
CDR3nt: TGTGCCAGCTCATCGGAGACAGGCTATAATGAAAAACTGTTTTTT

d_gene: TRBD2
abundance: few
j_gene: TRBJ2-2
v_gene: TRBV7-6
CDR3aa: CASSRDSELAGANTGELFF
CDR3nt: TGTGCCAGCAGCCGAGATTCCGAACTAGCGGGGGCGAACACCGGGGAGCTGTTTTTT

d_gene: NA
abundance: many
j_gene: TRBJ1-4
v_gene: TRBV4-2
CDR3aa: CASSQDKIGGEKLFF
CDR3nt: TGTGCCAGCAGCCAAGATAAGATCGGGGGTGAAAAACTGTTTTTT

d_gene: TRBD2
abundance: NA
j_gene: TRBJ2-3
v_gene: TRBV7-6
CDR3aa: CASSRSTSGRGTDTQYF
CDR3nt: TGTGCCAGCAGCCGCTCGACTAGCGGGAGAGGAACAGATACGCAGTATTTT

d_gene: TRBD1
abundance: NA
j_gene: TRBJ2-6
v_gene: TRBV20-1
CDR3aa: CSARDPGQGAHSGANVLTF
CDR3nt: TGCAGTGCTAGAGACCCGGGACAGGGGGCCCACTCTGGGGCCAACGTCCTGACTTTC

d_gene: TRBD2
abundance: NA
j_gene: TRBJ2-7
v_gene: TRBV7-6
CDR3aa: CASSLRTSGSQNYEQYF
CDR3nt: TGTGCCAGCAGCTTAAGGACTAGCGGGAGTCAAAACTACGAGCAGTACTTC

d_gene: TRBD1
abundance: many
j_gene: TRBJ2-2
v_gene: TRBV28
CDR3aa: CASRSTGGRRELFF
CDR3nt: TGTGCCAGCAGATCCACAGGGGGAAGAAGGGAGCTGTTTTTT

d_gene: NA
abundance: many
j_gene: TRBJ2-2
v_gene: TRBV28
CDR3aa: CASSLRRGWGTGELFF
CDR3nt: TGTGCCAGCAGTTTGAGGAGGGGCTGGGGCACCGGGGAGCTGTTTTTT

d_gene: NA
abundance: few
j_gene: TRBJ1-1
v_gene: TRBV4-1
CDR3aa: CASSQGLRTEAFF
CDR3nt: TGCGCCAGCAGCCAAGGCCTTAGGACTGAAGCTTTCTTT

d_gene: NA
abundance: NA
j_gene: TRBJ2-5
v_gene: TRBV4-2
CDR3aa: CASSQDGGRGLETQYF
CDR3nt: TGTGCCAGCAGCCAAGACGGTGGCAGGGGTTTGGAGACCCAGTACTTC

d_gene: TRBD1
abundance: many
j_gene: TRBJ2-1
v_gene: TRBV20-1
CDR3aa: CSARVGITGVNEQFF
CDR3nt: TGCAGTGCTAGAGTTGGGATTACAGGGGTAAATGAGCAGTTCTTC

d_gene: NA
abundance: few
j_gene: TRBJ1-3
v_gene: TRBV29-1
CDR3aa: CSVEDRMGSGNTIYF
CDR3nt: TGCAGCGTTGAAGATCGGATGGGTTCTGGAAACACCATATATTTT

d_gene: TRBD1
abundance: many
j_gene: TRBJ1-1
v_gene: TRBV6-2/TRBV6-3
CDR3aa: CASSYAGGEYTEAFF
CDR3nt: TGTGCCAGCAGTTACGCAGGGGGAGAGTACACTGAAGCTTTCTTT

d_gene: NA
abundance: few
j_gene: TRBJ1-4
v_gene: TRBV20-1
CDR3aa: CSAFWGGTNEKLFF
CDR3nt: TGCAGTGCTTTTTGGGGGGGCACTAATGAAAAACTGTTTTTT

d_gene: NA
abundance: NA
j_gene: TRBJ2-4
v_gene: TRBV20-1
CDR3aa: CSAIERGKNIQYF
CDR3nt: TGCAGTGCTATCGAGAGAGGCAAAAACATTCAGTACTTC

d_gene: NA
abundance: many
j_gene: TRBJ1-1
v_gene: TRBV28
CDR3aa: CALRSSGAEAFF
CDR3nt: TGTGCCTTAAGGTCTTCGGGGGCTGAAGCTTTCTTT

d_gene: NA
abundance: once
j_gene: TRBJ1-4
v_gene: TRBV7-2
CDR3aa: CASSLSLQNEKLFF
CDR3nt: TGTGCCAGCAGCTTAAGTTTACAGAATGAAAAACTGTTTTTT

d_gene: TRBD2
abundance: many
j_gene: TRBJ2-3
v_gene: TRBV3-1
CDR3aa: CASSASGRSTDTQYF
CDR3nt: TGTGCCAGCAGCGCTAGCGGGAGGAGCACAGATACGCAGTATTTT

d_gene: TRBD2
abundance: NA
j_gene: TRBJ2-7
v_gene: TRBV11-2
CDR3aa: CASSQPTSGRGYEQYF
CDR3nt: TGTGCCAGCAGCCAGCCGACTAGCGGGAGGGGGTACGAGCAGTACTTC